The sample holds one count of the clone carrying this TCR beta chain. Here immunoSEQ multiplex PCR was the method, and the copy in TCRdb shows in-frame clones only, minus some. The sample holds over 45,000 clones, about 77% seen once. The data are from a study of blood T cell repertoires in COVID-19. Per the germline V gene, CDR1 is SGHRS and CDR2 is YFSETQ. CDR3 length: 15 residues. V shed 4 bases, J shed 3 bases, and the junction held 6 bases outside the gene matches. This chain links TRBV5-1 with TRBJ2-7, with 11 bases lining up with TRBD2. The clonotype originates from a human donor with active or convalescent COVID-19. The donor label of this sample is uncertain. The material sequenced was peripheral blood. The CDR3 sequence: CASSPLGLAGYEQYF. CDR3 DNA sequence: TGCGCCAGCAGCCCGCTCGGACTAGCGGGCTACGAGCAGTACTTC.